This T cell receptor beta chain was retrieved from a study of CD8+ T cells in alopecia areata (dated by TCRdb to 2016 to 2019). About the full investigation: Treated patients were enrolled in an open-label pilot trial of oral tofacitinib, 5 to 10 mg twice daily, for moderate-to-severe alopecia areata. In humans, TCRbeta sequencing was performed on scalp tissue and on sorted CD4+ and CD8+ peripheral blood T cells from healthy controls and from patients with patchy or totalis/universalis alopecia areata. The study used high-throughput TCRbeta sequencing to examine T cell clonal expansion in alopecia areata, in both the C3H/HeJ mouse model and human patients. Biopsies were taken from tofacitinib-treated patients at baseline and again at 4 and 24 weeks into treatment, and several of those patients also had a later scalp biopsy. Amplification of TCRbeta CDR3 regions was done by immunoSEQ multiplex PCR using 35 Vbeta forward primers and 13 Jbeta reverse primers. Tofacitinib was administered for 6 to 18 months, and 6 months of follow-up off drug were then conducted to assess delayed response and recurrence. Clonality in the scalp was compared among normal scalp (n=4), patchy alopecia areata scalp (n=8), and alopecia totalis/universalis scalp (n=8). The RNA source kit depended on sample type: the PAXgene miRNA kit for fixed scalp, the miRNeasy kit for PBMCs, and the RNeasy kit for mouse skin.

From alopecia areata patients, peripheral blood was collected along with lesional scalp punch biopsies. PBMCs were separated by density centrifugation and stained for CD3, CD4 and CD8, after which CD4+ and CD8+ T cells were sorted on a FACSAria. The protocol used for the library was the immunoSEQ multiplex PCR assay. RNA was extracted from all samples and reverse transcribed into cDNA, which served as template for TCR sequencing. SuperScript III was used for first-strand cDNA synthesis, primed with a 2:1 mix of oligo-dT and random hexamers. A synthetic immune receptor repertoire was used to gauge amplification bias, and whatever bias remained was removed computationally. From the authors' description of their analysis: Raw reads were preprocessed for error removal, and CDR3 was defined according to IMGT conventions as running from the conserved cysteine to phenylalanine. Clonality was computed as 1 minus the Shannon entropy, with the entropy normalized by log2 of the number of productive unique TCRs. Whether scalp clones were CD4 or CD8 was inferred by matching scalp TCRbeta sequences against CD4 and CD8 repertoires sorted from blood. Entries here come from immuneACCESS through TCRdb and include only in-frame sequences with V and J called. Some clones fail to appear in such tables; in the studies checked, an unresolved V gene covers under half of the shortfall, and the cause of the remainder is unknown. V and J calls and clone size are given by that table; D and trimming were obtained from the DNA. Recorded for this sample are about 97,000 clones; around 38% of them occurred a single time. The ten largest make up approximately 1.2% of the sample.

Details on this clone: Its antigen remains unidentified. Per-base quality was not reported, and no clone a single base away is much larger than it.

CDR1 and CDR2 were assigned from the germline V gene as SGHTA and FQGTGA. V and J are truncated by 3 bases and 5 bases respectively, leaving an intervening sequence of 7 bases. The CDR3 measures 12 amino acids from cysteine to phenylalanine. Only CDR3 DNA is held: 36 bases, read in frame from base 1. Overall results and qualifications from the work: Compared with mice, TCR sequences shared between patients were less clear, possibly partly because of HLA diversity across the patient population. Higher clonality and more expanded CD8+ clones were observed in lesional scalp than in normal scalp, particularly in alopecia totalis/universalis, a finding suggestive of antigenic drive. Unlike mouse skin, where gammadelta T cells dominate, normal human skin contains resident alphabeta T cells that get sequenced too, which complicates analysis of the scalp TCR repertoire.

Specimen: CD4+ T cells sorted from blood. This TCR derives from a human donor with alopecia areata. The rearranged segments are TRBV7-3 and TRBJ2-5; the D segment cannot be called with confidence. The CDR3 protein: CASSFLGETQYF. The nucleotide sequence is given as TGTGCCAGCAGCTTTCTTGGCGAGACCCAGTACTTC. The full variable domain, with segments outside the CDR3 supplied by the reference TRBV7-3 and TRBJ2-5 proteins, appears as GAGVSQTPSNKVTEKGKYVELRCDPISGHTALYWYRQSLGQGPEFLIYFQGTGAADDSGLPNDRFFAVRPEGSVSTLKIQRTERGDSAVYLCASSFLGETQYFGPGTRLLVL.